This record covers a single T cell receptor beta chain. The sample comes from a study of blood T cell repertoires in COVID-19. Germline values: CDR1 MDHEN, CDR2 SYDVKM. V shed 2 bases and J 10 bases; nucleotides not matched to a gene: 23. The CDR3 covers 18 residues. The repertoire was sequenced with immunoSEQ multiplex PCR; TCRdb's copy has only in-frame clones and lacks some. The profile shows 250,000 to 300,000 clones, roughly 89% of them singletons. The V gene is TRBV28, the J gene TRBJ2-7, with 7 bases matching TRBD2. Specimen: PBMCs or T cells enriched from blood (not recorded which). The clonotype comes from a man aged 35-49 years who had recovered from COVID-19. The CDR3 loop reads CASSLRLSASGYSAEQYF. Written as DNA, the CDR3 is TGTGCCAGCAGTTTACGGCTCTCGGCTAGCGGCTACTCGGCGGAACAGTACTTC.